This note documents a single T cell receptor (beta chain) sequence. What it recognizes is unknown. The source of the sample is a study of CD4+ T cells in melanoma. General study findings and limits: CD8+ T cell, macrophage and B cell function reportedly correlated with neoantigen-specific CD4+ T cells. Diverse differentiation states were reported for melanoma neoantigen-specific CD4+ T cells.

TCRdb keeps only in-frame clones here, not all; method: immunoSEQ multiplex PCR. The sample lists under 20,000 clones; approximately 79% were seen once. The CDR3 covers 15 residues. CDR1 and CDR2 (germline): SGHNT, YYREEE (reference sequence). V lost 0 bases to trimming and J lost 2 bases; unmatched junction nucleotides: 2. Source material: cells from a culture (not recorded whether cultured in vitro). The chain couples TRBV5-4 to TRBJ1-3, with TRBD1 matching 7 bases. The receptor comes from a human donor with melanoma. CDR3 nucleotide sequence: TGTGCCAGCAGCTTGGGAGGGGGCCCTGGAAACACCATATATTTT. Translated, it gives CASSLGGGPGNTIYF. Looking up the rest from reference TRBV5-4 and TRBJ1-3 gives the full variable domain: ETGVTQSPTHLIKTRGQQVTLRCSSQSGHNTVSWYQQALGQGPQFIFQYYREEENGRGNFPPRFSGLQFPNYSSELNVNALELDDSALYLCASSLGGGPGNTIYFGEGSWLTVV.